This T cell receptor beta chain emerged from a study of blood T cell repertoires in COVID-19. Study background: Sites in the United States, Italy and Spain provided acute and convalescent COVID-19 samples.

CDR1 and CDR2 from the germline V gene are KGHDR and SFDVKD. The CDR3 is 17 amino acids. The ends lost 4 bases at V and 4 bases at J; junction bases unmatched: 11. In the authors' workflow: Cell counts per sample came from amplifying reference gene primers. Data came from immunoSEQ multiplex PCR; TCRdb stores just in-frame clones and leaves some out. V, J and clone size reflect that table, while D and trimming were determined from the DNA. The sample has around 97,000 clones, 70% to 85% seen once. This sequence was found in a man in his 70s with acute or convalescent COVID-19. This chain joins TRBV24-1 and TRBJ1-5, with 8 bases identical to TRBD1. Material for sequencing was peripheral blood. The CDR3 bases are TGTGCCACCAGTGAGCCCGTGGGACAGGCGAAAAATCAGCCCCAGCATTTT. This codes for CATSEPVGQAKNQPQHF.